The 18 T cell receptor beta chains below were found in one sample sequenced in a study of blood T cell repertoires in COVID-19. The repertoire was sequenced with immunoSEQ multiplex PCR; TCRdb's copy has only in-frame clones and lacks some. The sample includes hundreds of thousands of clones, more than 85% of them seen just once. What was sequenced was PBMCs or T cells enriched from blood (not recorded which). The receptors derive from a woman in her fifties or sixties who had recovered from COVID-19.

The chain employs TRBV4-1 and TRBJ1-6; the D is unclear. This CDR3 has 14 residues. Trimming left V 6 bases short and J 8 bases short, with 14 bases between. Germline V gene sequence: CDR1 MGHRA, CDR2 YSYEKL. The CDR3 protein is CASRREGWDSPLHF. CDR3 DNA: TGCGCCAGCAGACGGGAGGGATGGGATTCACCCCTCCACTTT.

CDR3 protein: CSGGTEKLFF. DNA of the CDR3: TGCAGCGGGGGGACAGAAAAACTGTTTTTT. The chain has TRBV29-1 and TRBJ1-4, with D tentatively TRBD1 (6 bases). Germline lookup yields CDR1 SQVTM and CDR2 ANQGSEA. Trimming pared 7 bases from V and 8 bases from J, leaving 8 bases between. The CDR3 consists of 10 residues.

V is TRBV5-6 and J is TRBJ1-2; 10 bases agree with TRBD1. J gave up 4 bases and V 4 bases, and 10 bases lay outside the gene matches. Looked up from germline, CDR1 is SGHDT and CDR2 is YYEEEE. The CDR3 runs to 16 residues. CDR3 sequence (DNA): TGTGCCAGCAGCACCCTCGGGACAGGGGAAAGCTATGGCTACACCTTC. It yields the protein CASSTLGTGESYGYTF.

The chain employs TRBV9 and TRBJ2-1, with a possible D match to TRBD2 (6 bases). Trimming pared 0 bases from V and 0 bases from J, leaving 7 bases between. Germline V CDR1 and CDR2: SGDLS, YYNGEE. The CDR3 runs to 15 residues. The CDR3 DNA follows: TGTGCCAGCAGCGTAGGGGGGGACTCCTACAATGAGCAGTTCTTC. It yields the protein CASSVGGDSYNEQFF.

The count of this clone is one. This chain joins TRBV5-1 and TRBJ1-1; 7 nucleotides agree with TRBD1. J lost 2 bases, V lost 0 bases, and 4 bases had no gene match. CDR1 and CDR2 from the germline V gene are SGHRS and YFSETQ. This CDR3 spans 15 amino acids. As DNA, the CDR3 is TGCGCCAGCAGCTTGGGGGACAGACTAAACACTGAAGCTTTCTTT. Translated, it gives CASSLGDRLNTEAFF.

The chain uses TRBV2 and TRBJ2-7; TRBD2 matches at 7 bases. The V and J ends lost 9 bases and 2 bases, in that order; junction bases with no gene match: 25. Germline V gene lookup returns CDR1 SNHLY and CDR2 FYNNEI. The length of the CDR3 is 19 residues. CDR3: CASTRTLLAVPLLAYEQYF. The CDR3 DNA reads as TGTGCCAGTACACGAACCCTCCTAGCGGTCCCACTCTTGGCCTACGAGCAGTACTTC.

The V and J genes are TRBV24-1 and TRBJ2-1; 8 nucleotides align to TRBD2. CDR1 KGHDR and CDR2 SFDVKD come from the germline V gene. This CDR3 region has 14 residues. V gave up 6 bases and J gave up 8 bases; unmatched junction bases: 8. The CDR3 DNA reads TGTGCCACCAGTCTGACAGCGGGGGCTGATGAGCAGTTCTTC. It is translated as CATSLTAGADEQFF.

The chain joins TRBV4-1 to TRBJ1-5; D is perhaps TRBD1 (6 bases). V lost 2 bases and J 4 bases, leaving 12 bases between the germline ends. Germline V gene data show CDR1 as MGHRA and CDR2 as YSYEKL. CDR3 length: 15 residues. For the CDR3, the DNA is TGCGCCAGCAGCCAATATACAGGGTGGAATCAGCCCCAGCATTTT. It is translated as CASSQYTGWNQPQHF.

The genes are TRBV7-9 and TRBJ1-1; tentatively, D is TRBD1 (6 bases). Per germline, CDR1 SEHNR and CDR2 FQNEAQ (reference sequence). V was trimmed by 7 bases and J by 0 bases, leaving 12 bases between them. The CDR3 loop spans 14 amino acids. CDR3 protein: CASNGQTMNTEAFF. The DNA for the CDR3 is TGTGCCAGCAACGGACAGACAATGAACACTGAAGCTTTCTTT.

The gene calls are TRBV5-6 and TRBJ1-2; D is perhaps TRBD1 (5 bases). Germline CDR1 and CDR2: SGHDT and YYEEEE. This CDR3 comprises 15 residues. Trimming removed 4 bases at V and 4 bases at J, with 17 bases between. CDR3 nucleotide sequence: TGTGCCAGCAGCCAGCCCTCGACAGTGACCTATGGCTACACCTTC. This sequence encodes CASSQPSTVTYGYTF.

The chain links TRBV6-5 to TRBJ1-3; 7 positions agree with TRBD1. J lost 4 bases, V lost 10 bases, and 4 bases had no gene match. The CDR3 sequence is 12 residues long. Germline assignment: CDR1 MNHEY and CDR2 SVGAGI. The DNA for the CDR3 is TGTGCCACCGGGACAGCCGGAAACACCATATATTTT. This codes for CATGTAGNTIYF.

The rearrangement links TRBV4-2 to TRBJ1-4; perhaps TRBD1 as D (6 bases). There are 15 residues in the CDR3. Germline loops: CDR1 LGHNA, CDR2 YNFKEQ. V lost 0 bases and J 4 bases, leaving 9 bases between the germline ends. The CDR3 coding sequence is TGTGCCAGCAGCCAAGAAGGGGGGGATAATGAAAAACTGTTTTTT. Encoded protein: CASSQEGGDNEKLFF.

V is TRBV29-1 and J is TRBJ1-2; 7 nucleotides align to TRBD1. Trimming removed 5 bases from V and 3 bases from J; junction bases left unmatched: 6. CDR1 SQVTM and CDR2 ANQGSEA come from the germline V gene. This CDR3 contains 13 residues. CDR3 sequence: CSVLNQGDYGYTF. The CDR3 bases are TGCAGCGTTCTCAACCAGGGGGACTATGGCTACACCTTC.

CDR3 DNA: TGTGCCAGTAGTACCCGTACCGGGGAGCTGTTTTTT. This encodes CASSTRTGELFF. The chain uses TRBV19 and TRBJ2-2, with D unresolved. Germline V CDR1 and CDR2: LNHDA, SQIVND (reference sequence). This CDR3 is built from 12 residues. V lost 4 bases to trimming and J lost 5 bases, with 5 bases between them.

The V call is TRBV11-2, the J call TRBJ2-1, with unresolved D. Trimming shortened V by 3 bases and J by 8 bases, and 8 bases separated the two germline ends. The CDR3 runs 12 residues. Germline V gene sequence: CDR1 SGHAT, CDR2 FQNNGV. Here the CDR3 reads CASSFDLDEQFF. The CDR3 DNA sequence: TGTGCCAGCAGCTTCGACTTGGATGAGCAGTTCTTC. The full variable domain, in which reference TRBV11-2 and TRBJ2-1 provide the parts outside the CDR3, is EAGVAQSPRYKIIEKRQSVAFWCNPISGHATLYWYQQILGQGPKLLIQFQNNGVVDDSQLPKDRFSAERLKGVDSTLKIQPAKLEDSAVYLCASSFDLDEQFFGPGTRLTVL.

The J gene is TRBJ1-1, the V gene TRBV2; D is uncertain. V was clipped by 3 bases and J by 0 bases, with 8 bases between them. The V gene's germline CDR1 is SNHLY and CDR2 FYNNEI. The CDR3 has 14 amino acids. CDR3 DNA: TGTGCCAGCAGTGATAATTCGTTGAACACTGAAGCTTTCTTT. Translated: CASSDNSLNTEAFF.

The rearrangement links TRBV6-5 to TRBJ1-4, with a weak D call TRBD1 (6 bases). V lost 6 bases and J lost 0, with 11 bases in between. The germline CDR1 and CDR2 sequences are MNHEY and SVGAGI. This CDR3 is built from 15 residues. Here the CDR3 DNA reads TGTGCCAGCAGCGGACAGTTTGCAACTAATGAAAAACTGTTTTTT. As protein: CASSGQFATNEKLFF.

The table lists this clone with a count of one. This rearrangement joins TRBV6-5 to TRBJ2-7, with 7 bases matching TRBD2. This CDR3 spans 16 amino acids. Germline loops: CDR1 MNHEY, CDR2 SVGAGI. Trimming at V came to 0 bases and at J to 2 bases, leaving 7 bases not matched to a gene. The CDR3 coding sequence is TGTGCCAGCAGTTACTCGGGCGGGGGTCCCCCCTACGAGCAGTACTTC. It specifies CASSYSGGGPPYEQYF.